These 20 T cell receptor delta chains were sequenced from one sample in a study of Vδ1+ human thymocytes. Study-level findings and limits: Highly polyclonal TRG and TRD repertoires with Gaussian CDR3 length distributions appeared in thymus.

The template was reverse-transcribed extracted RNA. The CDR3 regions were amplified by multiplex PCR from V-gene primers to a constant-region primer. TCRdb reran clone calling via CATT on the multiplex PCR reads. The sample yields some 23,000 delta-chain clones, approximately 30% seen once. Their antigen targets remain unknown. Source material: Vdelta1+ gamma-delta thymocytes from the thymus. The subset denotes: FACS-sorted CD3+ TCRalphabeta- TCRVdelta1+ TCRVdelta2- thymocytes. The receptor source for this set is a boy in the first two years of life who had congenital heart surgery.

This clone was picked up a small number of times. This chain joins TRDV1 and TRDJ1; D is undetermined. Germline assignment: CDR1 TSWWSYY and CDR2 QGS. The CDR3 totals 13 residues. The V end lost 7 bases, the J end lost 5 bases, and 14 bases lay between the germline ends. The CDR3 sequence: CALVSVRRDKLIF. The CDR3 DNA follows: TGTGCTCTTGTATCCGTCCGGAGGGATAAACTCATCTTT.

This chain connects TRDV1 to TRDJ1; possibly TRDD3 for D (5 bases). Germline CDR1 TSWWSYY, CDR2 QGS. This CDR3 spans 18 amino acids. Trimming took 1 base from V and 2 from J, leaving 20 bases between them. In DNA form, the CDR3 reads TGTGCTCTTGGGGAACGTAAGGGGAACCGCCGGGGGACCGATAAACTCATCTTT. Translated, it gives CALGERKGNRRGTDKLIF.

About this clone: A much larger clone differs by one base, so this may be a read error. V gene TRDV1 combines with J gene TRDJ1; 10 nucleotides agree with TRDD3. V lost 5 bases and J lost 4; bases outside the gene matches: 13. The CDR3 has 17 amino acids. The germline CDR1 and CDR2 sequences are TSWWSYY and QGS. CDR3 nucleotides: TGTGCTCTTGGGAACGATTACTGGGGGATGCCCAACGATAAACTCATCTTT. This sequence encodes CALGNDYWGMPNDKLIF.

This clone was observed many times. V gene TRDV1 combines with J gene TRDJ1; no clear D. The germline V and J ends were trimmed by 0 bases and 7 bases, with 12 bases remaining between them. This CDR3 is built from 14 residues. Germline V lookup: CDR1 TSWWSYY, CDR2 QGS. CDR3 DNA: TGTGCTCTTGGGGAACTTTCCCCGATCGGTAAACTCATCTTT. Its protein product is CALGELSPIGKLIF.

Of note for this clone: This may be a read error: a much more frequent sequence differs by one nucleotide. The chain uses TRDV1 and TRDJ1; 7 bases map to TRDD2. Germline-derived CDR1 and CDR2 are TSWWSYY and QGS. The length of the CDR3 is 17 residues. Trimming removed 5 bases from V and 0 bases from J; junction bases left unmatched: 12. The CDR3 region is CALGQFPVLPYTDKLIF. For the CDR3, the DNA is TGTGCTCTTGGGCAGTTCCCCGTCCTTCCTTACACCGATAAACTCATCTTT.

This clone was observed many times. The V call is TRDV1, the J call TRDJ1, with D perhaps matching TRDD2 or TRDD3 (6 bases each). The length of the CDR3 is 18 residues. Germline CDR1 is TSWWSYY and CDR2 is QGS. Trimming left V 4 bases short and J 0 bases short, with 21 bases between. The CDR3 sequence: CALGAVLRRWGYTDKLIF. The CDR3 region has the DNA TGTGCTCTTGGGGCCGTCCTACGGCGGTGGGGGTACACCGATAAACTCATCTTT.

The chain joins TRDV1 to TRDJ1; 10 bases align to TRDD3. Germline-derived CDR1 and CDR2 are TSWWSYY and QGS. V gave up 1 base and J gave up 0 bases; unmatched junction bases: 11. The CDR3 contains 19 residues. The CDR3 here is CALGERSYPTGGYTDKLIF. In DNA form, the CDR3 reads TGTGCTCTTGGGGAACGGTCCTACCCTACTGGGGGATACACCGATAAACTCATCTTT.

V gene TRDV1 combines with J gene TRDJ1; 12 nucleotides align to TRDD3. Germline values: CDR1 TSWWSYY, CDR2 QGS. After removal of 2 bases from V and 1 base from J, the junction contained 14 bases not matched to a gene. The CDR3 sequence is 20 residues long. The CDR3 loop is CALGEVWGIRGGGFTDKLIF. The CDR3 DNA sequence: TGTGCTCTTGGGGAAGTCTGGGGGATACGCGGCGGAGGGTTCACCGATAAACTCATCTTT.

The chain carries TRDV1 and TRDJ1, with 10 bases lining up with TRDD3. The germline gives CDR1 TSWWSYY, CDR2 QGS. J lost 0 bases, V lost 4 bases, and 26 bases had no gene match. The CDR3 length is 23 residues. The CDR3 region is CALGAEPTSNTGGSVKYTDKLIF. As DNA, the CDR3 is TGTGCTCTTGGGGCAGAGCCTACCTCGAATACTGGGGGATCGGTCAAGTACACCGATAAACTCATCTTT.

In its sample, this clone ranks as medium-sized. V and J are TRDV1 and TRDJ1; TRDD3 might be the D (5 bases). V shed 4 bases and J shed 0 bases, with 30 bases lying between them. CDR1 is TSWWSYY and CDR2 is QGS in the germline V gene. The CDR3 extends over 21 amino acids. CDR3 coding DNA: TGTGCTCTTGGGGTGTTCCCCAGGGGGTCCCCCTATTTGGCGAACACCGATAAACTCATCTTT. Its protein is CALGVFPRGSPYLANTDKLIF.

The rearrangement joins TRDV1 to TRDJ2; D is tentatively TRDD2 or TRDD3 (5 bases each). The CDR3 runs to 22 residues. Between the trimmed V and J ends, which lost 1 base and 7 bases, there was a span of 34 bases. The germline CDR1 and CDR2 sequences are TSWWSYY and QGS. The CDR3 spells CALGEPIPIPKTGAPTEAQLFF. CDR3 coding DNA: TGTGCTCTTGGGGAACCGATTCCAATTCCAAAAACGGGGGCCCCTACTGAAGCACAACTCTTCTTT.

The table lists this clone with a few counts. V gene TRDV1 combines with J gene TRDJ1, with 9 bases identical to TRDD3. V shed 1 base and J 1 base; nucleotides not matched to a gene: 16. The CDR3 is made up of 20 amino acids. Germline V gene data show CDR1 as TSWWSYY and CDR2 as QGS. The CDR3 nucleotides are TGTGCTCTTGGGGAACCTATACGGGGGATACTTCAAGCCATCACCGATAAACTCATCTTT. This encodes CALGEPIRGILQAITDKLIF.

This clone has only a few counts. The chain combines TRDV1 with TRDJ1, with TRDD3 as a possible D gene (6 bases). Germline V lookup: CDR1 TSWWSYY, CDR2 QGS. The length of the CDR3 is 19 residues. V lost 0 bases to trimming and J lost 2 bases, with 22 bases between them. The CDR3 sequence is CALGELVNRAAGDTDKLIF. The CDR3 nucleotides read TGTGCTCTTGGGGAACTAGTTAATAGGGCGGCTGGGGATACCGATAAACTCATCTTT.

This chain links TRDV1 with TRDJ1; 9 nucleotides align to TRDD3. CDR1 is TSWWSYY and CDR2 is QGS in the germline V gene. The CDR3 loop spans 23 amino acids. Germline trimming cut 5 bases from V and 0 bases from J; bases unmatched to any gene: 28. The CDR3 region is CALGFPSIPTTGGRPQYTDKLIF. For the CDR3, the DNA is TGTGCTCTTGGGTTCCCTTCTATTCCTACTACTGGGGGACGGCCCCAGTACACCGATAAACTCATCTTT.

The rearrangement joins TRDV1 to TRDJ1, with TRDD2 matching 8 bases. The CDR3 has 23 amino acids. V shed 0 bases and J 5 bases; nucleotides not matched to a gene: 29. Germline CDR1 TSWWSYY, CDR2 QGS. Here the CDR3 DNA reads TGTGCTCTTGGGGAACTGGCTTGGGGCCTTCCTAATGGTCCGGGGCCGGTTAGGGATAAACTCATCTTT. Its protein is CALGELAWGLPNGPGPVRDKLIF.

This clone showed up just a few times. The V gene is TRDV1, the J gene TRDJ1, with 8 bases matching TRDD3. The germline V gene encodes CDR1 TSWWSYY and CDR2 QGS. The CDR3 covers 21 residues. The ends lost 2 bases at V and 6 bases at J; junction bases unmatched: 26. CDR3 nucleotides: TGTGCTCTTGGGGAAAGGGTATCCACCTTGGTACTGGGGGGATCCGCTAATAAACTCATCTTT. Translating it yields CALGERVSTLVLGGSANKLIF.

The genes are TRDV1 and TRDJ1, with D possibly being TRDD2 (5 bases). This CDR3 contains 14 residues. The germline gives CDR1 TSWWSYY, CDR2 QGS. V lost 9 bases to trimming and J lost 2 bases, with 16 bases between them. CDR3 sequence: CALHPSLRTDKLIF. In nucleotides, the CDR3 is TGTGCTCTGCACCCTTCTTTACGGACCGATAAACTCATCTTT.

This clone was seen only a few times. The chain recombines TRDV1 with TRDJ2; possible D gene TRDD2, 9 bases. The CDR3 totals 23 residues. Germline loops: CDR1 TSWWSYY, CDR2 QGS. V dropped 0 bases and J dropped 3 bases, with 32 bases sitting between them. CDR3 protein: CALGELLSLPTTGYAGLTAQLFF. The CDR3 DNA reads as TGTGCTCTTGGGGAACTCCTCTCCCTTCCTACAACGGGATACGCGGGTCTGACAGCACAACTCTTCTTT.

Many counts were recorded for this clone. The V and J genes are TRDV1 and TRDJ1; 7 bases are shared with TRDD3. The CDR3 loop spans 16 amino acids. V was pared by 0 bases and J by 0 bases, with 4 bases of the junction left unmatched. The V gene's germline CDR1 is TSWWSYY and CDR2 QGS. CDR3 region: CALGELSGGYTDKLIF. The CDR3 nucleotides are TGTGCTCTTGGGGAACTGAGCGGGGGATACACCGATAAACTCATCTTT.

As to this clone: Other DNA sequences of this sample code for an identical CDR3. The rearrangement uses TRDV1 and TRDJ1; D may be TRDD3 (8 bases). Trimming removed 6 bases from V and 0 bases from J, with 35 bases in between. Germline CDR1 is TSWWSYY and CDR2 is QGS. The CDR3 contains 22 residues. CDR3 in amino acids: CALGPVFLPLALGVSYTDKLIF. The CDR3 bases are TGTGCTCTTGGTCCCGTATTCCTACCCTTGGCACTGGGGGTTTCGTACACCGATAAACTCATCTTT.